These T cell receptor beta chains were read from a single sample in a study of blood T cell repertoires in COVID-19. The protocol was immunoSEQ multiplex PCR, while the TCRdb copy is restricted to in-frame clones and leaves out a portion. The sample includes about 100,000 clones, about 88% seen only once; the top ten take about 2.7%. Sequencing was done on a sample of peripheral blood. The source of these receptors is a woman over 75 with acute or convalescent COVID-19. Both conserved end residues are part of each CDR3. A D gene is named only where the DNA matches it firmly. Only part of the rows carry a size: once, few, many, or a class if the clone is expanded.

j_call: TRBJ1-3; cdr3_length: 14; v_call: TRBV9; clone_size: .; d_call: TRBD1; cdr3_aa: CASSGRDRRNTIYF; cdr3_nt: TGTGCCAGCAGCGGCCGGGACAGGCGAAACACCATATATTTT
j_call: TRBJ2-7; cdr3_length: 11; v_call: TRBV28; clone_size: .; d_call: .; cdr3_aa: CASRKLYEQYF; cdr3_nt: TGTGCCAGCAGAAAACTCTACGAGCAGTACTTC
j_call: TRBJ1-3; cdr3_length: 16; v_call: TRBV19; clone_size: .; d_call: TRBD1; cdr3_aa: CASSLQGVSTGNTIYF; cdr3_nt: TGTGCCAGTAGTCTACAGGGGGTCTCGACTGGAAACACCATATATTTT
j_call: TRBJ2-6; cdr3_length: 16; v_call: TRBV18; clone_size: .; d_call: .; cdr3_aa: CASSPLTGSGANVLTF; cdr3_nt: TGTGCCAGCTCACCACTGACAGGCTCTGGGGCCAACGTCCTGACTTTC
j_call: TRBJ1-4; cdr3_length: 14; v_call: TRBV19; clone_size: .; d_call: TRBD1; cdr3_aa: CASTKGARYEKLFF; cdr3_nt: TGTGCCAGTACGAAGGGGGCGCGGTATGAAAAACTGTTTTTT
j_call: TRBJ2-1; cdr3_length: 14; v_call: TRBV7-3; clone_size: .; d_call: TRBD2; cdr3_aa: CASSSSLADNEQFF; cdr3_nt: TGTGCCAGCAGCTCTTCACTAGCGGACAATGAGCAGTTCTTC
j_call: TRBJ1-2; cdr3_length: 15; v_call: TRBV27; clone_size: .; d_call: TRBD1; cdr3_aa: CASSLSGGVSYGYTF; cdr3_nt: TGTGCCAGCAGTTTATCAGGGGGCGTATCCTATGGCTACACCTTC
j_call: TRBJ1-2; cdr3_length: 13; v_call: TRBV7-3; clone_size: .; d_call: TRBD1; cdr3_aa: CASSLGTEYGYTF; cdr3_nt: TGTGCCAGCAGCTTAGGGACAGAGTATGGCTACACCTTC
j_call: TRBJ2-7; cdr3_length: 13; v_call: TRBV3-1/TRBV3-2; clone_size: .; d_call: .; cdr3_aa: CASSQAKSHEQYF; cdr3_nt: TGTGCCAGCAGCCAGGCCAAATCCCACGAGCAGTACTTC
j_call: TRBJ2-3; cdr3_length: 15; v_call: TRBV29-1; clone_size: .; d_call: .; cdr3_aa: CSVEDQGRTIDTQYF; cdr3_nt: TGCAGCGTTGAAGACCAAGGACGGACAATAGATACGCAGTATTTT
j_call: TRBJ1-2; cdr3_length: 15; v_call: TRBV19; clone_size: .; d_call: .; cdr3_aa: CASSISAGRLYGYTF; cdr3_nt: TGTGCCAGTAGTATCTCGGCAGGGCGGCTGTATGGCTACACCTTC
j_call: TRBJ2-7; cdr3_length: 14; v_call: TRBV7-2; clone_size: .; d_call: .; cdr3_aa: CASSFDRFYYEQYF; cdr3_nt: TGTGCCAGCAGCTTTGACAGGTTTTACTACGAGCAGTACTTC
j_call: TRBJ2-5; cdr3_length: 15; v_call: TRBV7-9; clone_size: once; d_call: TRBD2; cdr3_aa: CASSFPSGSDETQYF; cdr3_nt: TGTGCCAGCAGCTTCCCTAGCGGGAGTGACGAGACCCAGTACTTC
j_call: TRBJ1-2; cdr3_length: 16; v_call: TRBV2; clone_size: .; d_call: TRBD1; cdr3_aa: CASSEFVGGAIYGYTF; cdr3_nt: TGTGCCAGCAGTGAATTTGTAGGGGGCGCAATCTATGGCTACACCTTC
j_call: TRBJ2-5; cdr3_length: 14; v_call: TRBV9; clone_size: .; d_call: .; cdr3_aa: CASSESVQVETQYF; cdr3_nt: TGTGCCAGCAGCGAGTCGGTACAGGTGGAGACCCAGTACTTC
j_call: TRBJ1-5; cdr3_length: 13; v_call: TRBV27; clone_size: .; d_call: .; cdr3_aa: CASSLSQDSPQHF; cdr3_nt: TGTGCCAGCAGTTTATCCCAAGACAGCCCCCAGCATTTT
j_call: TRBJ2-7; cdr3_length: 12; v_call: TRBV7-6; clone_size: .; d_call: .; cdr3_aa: CASSPGLSEQYF; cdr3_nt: TGTGCCAGCAGCCCGGGTTTAAGCGAGCAGTACTTC
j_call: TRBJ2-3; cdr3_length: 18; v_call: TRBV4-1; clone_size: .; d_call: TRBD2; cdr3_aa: CASSQRPTSGGPPDTQYF; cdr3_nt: TGCGCCAGCAGCCAGAGACCCACTAGCGGGGGGCCCCCAGATACGCAGTATTTT
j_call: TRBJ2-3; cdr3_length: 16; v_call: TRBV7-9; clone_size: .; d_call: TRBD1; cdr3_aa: CASSWTGTGVTDTQYF; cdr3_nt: TGTGCCAGCAGCTGGACCGGGACAGGGGTCACAGATACGCAGTATTTT
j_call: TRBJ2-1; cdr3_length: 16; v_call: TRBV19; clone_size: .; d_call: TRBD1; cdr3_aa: CASRTRTGGSGNEQFF; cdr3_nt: TGTGCCAGTAGAACGCGAACAGGGGGATCGGGCAATGAGCAGTTCTTC
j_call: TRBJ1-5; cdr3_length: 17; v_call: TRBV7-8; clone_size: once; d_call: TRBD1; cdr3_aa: CASSNYDRGTSNQPQHF; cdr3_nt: TGTGCCAGCAGCAACTACGACAGGGGGACGAGCAATCAGCCCCAGCATTTT
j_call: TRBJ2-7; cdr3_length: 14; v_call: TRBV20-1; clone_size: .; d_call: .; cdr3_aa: CSASLGRSPYEQYF; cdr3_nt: TGCAGTGCTAGTCTGGGGAGGTCGCCCTACGAGCAGTACTTC
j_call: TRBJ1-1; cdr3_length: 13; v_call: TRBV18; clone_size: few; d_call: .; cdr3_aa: CASSLDKNTEAFF; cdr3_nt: TGTGCCAGCTCACTGGACAAGAACACTGAAGCTTTCTTT
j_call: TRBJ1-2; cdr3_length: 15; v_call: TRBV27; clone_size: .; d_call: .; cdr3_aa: CASSPRQNLNYGYTF; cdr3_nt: TGTGCCAGCAGTCCAAGACAGAATTTGAACTATGGCTACACCTTC
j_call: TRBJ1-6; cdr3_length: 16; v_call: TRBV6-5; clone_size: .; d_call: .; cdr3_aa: CASSYFSTSYNSPLHF; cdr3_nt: TGTGCCAGCAGTTACTTTTCGACTTCCTATAATTCACCCCTCCACTTT
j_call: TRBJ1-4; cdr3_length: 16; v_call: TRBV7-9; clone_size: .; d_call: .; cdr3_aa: CASTPLGGWRNEKLFF; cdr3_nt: TGTGCCAGCACCCCCCTAGGGGGTTGGAGAAATGAAAAACTGTTTTTT
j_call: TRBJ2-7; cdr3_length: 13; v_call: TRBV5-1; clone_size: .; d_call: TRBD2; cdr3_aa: CASAGGSSYEQYF; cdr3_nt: TGCGCCAGCGCGGGGGGCAGCTCCTACGAGCAGTACTTC
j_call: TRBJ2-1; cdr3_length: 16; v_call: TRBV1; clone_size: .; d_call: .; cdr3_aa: CTSSRKRLGHYNEQFF; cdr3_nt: TGCACCAGCAGCCGTAAAAGACTAGGGCATTACAATGAGCAGTTCTTC
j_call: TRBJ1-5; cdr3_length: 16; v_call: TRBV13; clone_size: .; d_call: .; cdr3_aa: CASSLGAQGSSQPQHF; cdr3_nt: TGTGCCAGCAGCTTAGGGGCGCAGGGGTCAAGTCAGCCCCAGCATTTT
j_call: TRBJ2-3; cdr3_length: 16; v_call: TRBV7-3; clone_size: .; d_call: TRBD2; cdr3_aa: CASSLAGAREGDTQYF; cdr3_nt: TGTGCCAGCAGCCTCGCCGGGGCCAGGGAGGGAGATACGCAGTATTTT
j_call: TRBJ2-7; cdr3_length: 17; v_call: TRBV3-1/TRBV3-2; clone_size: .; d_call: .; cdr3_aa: CASSPPHTGRGLYEQYF; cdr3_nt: TGTGCCAGCAGCCCCCCTCATACCGGGAGGGGGCTCTACGAGCAGTACTTC
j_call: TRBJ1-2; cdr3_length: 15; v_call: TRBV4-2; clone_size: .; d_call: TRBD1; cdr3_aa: CASSQAGGLNYGYTF; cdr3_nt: TGTGCCAGCAGCCAAGCAGGGGGCCTCAACTATGGCTACACCTTC
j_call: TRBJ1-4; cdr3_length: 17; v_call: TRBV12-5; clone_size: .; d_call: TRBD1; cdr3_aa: CASGPWDSLGTNEKLFF; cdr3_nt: TGTGCTAGTGGTCCCTGGGACAGTCTCGGAACTAATGAAAAACTGTTTTTT
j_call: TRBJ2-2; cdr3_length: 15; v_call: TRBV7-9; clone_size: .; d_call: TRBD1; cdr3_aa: CASSWDRLNTGELFF; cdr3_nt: TGTGCCAGCAGTTGGGACAGACTGAACACCGGGGAGCTGTTTTTT
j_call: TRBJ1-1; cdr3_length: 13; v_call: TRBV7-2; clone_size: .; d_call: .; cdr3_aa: CASSLYRDTEAFF; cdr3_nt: TGTGCCAGCAGCTTGTACAGGGACACTGAAGCTTTCTTT
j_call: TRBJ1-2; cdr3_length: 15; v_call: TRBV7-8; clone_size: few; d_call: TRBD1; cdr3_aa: CASSFPPEGAMGYTF; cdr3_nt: TGTGCCAGCAGCTTTCCTCCGGAGGGGGCTATGGGCTACACCTTC
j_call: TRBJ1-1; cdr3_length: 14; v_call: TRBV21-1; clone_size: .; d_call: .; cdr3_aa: CASPPPGHHTEAFF; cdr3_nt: TGTGCCAGCCCGCCGCCGGGACACCACACTGAAGCTTTCTTT
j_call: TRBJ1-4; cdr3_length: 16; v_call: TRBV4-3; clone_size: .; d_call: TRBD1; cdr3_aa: CASSQEGDRGLEKLFF; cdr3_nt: TGCGCCAGCAGCCAAGAGGGAGACAGGGGACTTGAAAAACTGTTTTTT
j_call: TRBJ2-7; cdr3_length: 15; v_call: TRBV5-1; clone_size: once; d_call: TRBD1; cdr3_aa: CASSRQGAGSYEQYF; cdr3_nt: TGCGCCAGCAGCAGACAGGGGGCCGGATCCTACGAGCAGTACTTC
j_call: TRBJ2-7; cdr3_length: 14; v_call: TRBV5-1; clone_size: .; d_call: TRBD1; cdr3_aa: CASSLRGPTHEQYF; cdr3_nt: TGCGCCAGCAGCTTGAGGGGGCCCACCCACGAGCAGTACTTC
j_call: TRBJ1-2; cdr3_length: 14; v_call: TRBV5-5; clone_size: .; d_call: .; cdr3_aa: CASSLAMDSYGYTF; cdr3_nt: TGTGCCAGCAGCTTGGCCATGGACAGCTATGGCTACACCTTC
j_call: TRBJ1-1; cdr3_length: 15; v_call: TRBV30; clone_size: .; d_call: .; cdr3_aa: CAWSSWAEGNTEAFF; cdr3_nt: TGTGCCTGGAGCTCCTGGGCGGAGGGAAACACTGAAGCTTTCTTT
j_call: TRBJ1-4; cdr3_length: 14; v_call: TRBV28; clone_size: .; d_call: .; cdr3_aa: CASISQGGSEKLFF; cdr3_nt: TGTGCCAGCATATCACAGGGTGGCAGTGAAAAACTGTTTTTT
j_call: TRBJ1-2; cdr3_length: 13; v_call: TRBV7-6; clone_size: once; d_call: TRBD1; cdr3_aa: CASSTQGAEGYTF; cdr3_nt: TGTGCCAGCAGCACGCAGGGGGCGGAGGGCTACACCTTC
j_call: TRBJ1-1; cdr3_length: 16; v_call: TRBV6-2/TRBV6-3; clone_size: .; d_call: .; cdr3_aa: CASSYSRSGANTEAFF; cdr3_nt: TGTGCCAGCAGTTACTCTCGTTCAGGGGCGAACACTGAAGCTTTCTTT
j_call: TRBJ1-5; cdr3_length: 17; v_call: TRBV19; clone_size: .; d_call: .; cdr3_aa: CASRNAPTGMGNQPQHF; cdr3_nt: TGTGCCAGTAGGAATGCCCCCACGGGGATGGGCAATCAGCCCCAGCATTTT
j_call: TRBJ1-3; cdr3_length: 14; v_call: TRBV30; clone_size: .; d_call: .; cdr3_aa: CAWSVLSGRNTIYF; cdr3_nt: TGTGCCTGGAGTGTACTCTCAGGGAGAAACACCATATATTTT